This T cell receptor beta chain was captured by sequencing in a study of cytomegalovirus exposure and HLA in healthy donors. In regard to this clone: As yet, its antigen is unknown.

Study-level points and caveats: The authors later found TCR association rates varying by HLA locus, with DRB1 most and HLA-C fewest. A few V segments could not be told apart, such as TRBV6-2 and TRBV6-3, and were left out. The only immune exposure information that was available was CMV serostatus. According to reports, the classifier identified cytomegalovirus status with high specificity and sensitivity.

The PCR made use of 60 Vbeta and 13 Jbeta primers. Here immunoSEQ multiplex PCR was the method, and the copy in TCRdb shows in-frame clones only, minus some. The table shows about 120,000 clones, with roughly 70% occurring only once. This CDR3 spans 14 amino acids. V was cut by 0 bases and J by 6 bases, with 9 bases left in between. Germline loops: CDR1 MNHEY, CDR2 SVGAGI. Sample: PBMCs. The sequence was obtained from a middle-aged woman in good health and CMV-seropositive. V is TRBV6-5 and J is TRBJ2-1; D is uncertain. As DNA, the CDR3 is TGTGCCAGCAGTTACTCGAGTACCTCCAATGAGCAGTTCTTC. Translation gives CASSYSSTSNEQFF.